The T cell receptor beta chain under discussion was sequenced for a study of blood T cell repertoires in COVID-19. In the study overall: PBMCs, B-cell-depleted T cells, or T cells provided the cDNA or gDNA that made up the material.

Germline V lookup: CDR1 ENHRY, CDR2 SYGVKD. The CDR3 is 15 amino acids. The junction had 3 bases not matched to a gene; V was cut back by 3 bases and J by 4 bases. Symptom resolution, clearance, or two negative PCRs marked the recovered donors of Cohort 3. Libraries were prepared by immunoSEQ multiplex PCR; TCRdb keeps only in-frame clonotypes and omits some of them. The data hold about 300,000 clones, with around 86% observed a single time. The sequenced material came from PBMCs or T cells enriched from blood (not recorded which). V usage is TRBV10-3 and J usage is TRBJ2-1, with 10 bases identical to TRBD2. The TCR sequence derives from a man aged 25-45 years who had recovered from COVID-19. As DNA, the CDR3 is TGTGCCATCAGTGAAAGCGGGGGGGCTTACAATGAGCAGTTCTTC. Protein sequence: CAISESGGAYNEQFF.